This TCR beta chain was obtained from a study of shared T cell receptors in the human thymus. TCRdb's copy holds only in-frame clones and misses some; the assay was immunoSEQ multiplex PCR. Among about 610,000 clones listed, 88% were seen once. Germline-derived CDR1 and CDR2 are SGHVS and FQNEAQ. The CDR3 spans 16 residues. J gave up 8 bases and V 2 bases, and 10 bases lay outside the gene matches. The data were also submitted as part of a second study, on human thymus T cells.

The sample taken for sequencing was thymocytes. This TCR derives from a boy under two years old with a congenital heart defect. The chain carries TRBV7-8 and TRBJ1-4; 8 bases match TRBD1. The CDR3 bases are TGTGCCAGCAGCTTACGACGACAGGGGTTCCGGGAAAAACTGTTTTTT. This gives the protein CASSLRRQGFREKLFF.